The entry that follows covers one TCR beta chain sequence. Its antigen is as yet unknown. This record belongs to a study of cytomegalovirus exposure and HLA in healthy donors. Primers: 60 Vbeta forward and 13 Jbeta reverse. The data were produced by immunoSEQ multiplex PCR, yet TCRdb's version contains in-frame clones alone and is incomplete. Of roughly 150,000 clones listed, about 75% are singletons. Whole-study findings and limits: Highly shared variants forming one cluster were likely a sequencing artifact. Most TCR beta V segments were productive about 90% or about 30% of the time in an earlier analysis.

With 4 bases removed from V and 1 base from J, the gap between germline ends came to 14 bases. The germline gives CDR1 LGHNT, CDR2 FRNRAP. CDR3 length equals 16 residues. The specimen was PBMCs. The rearrangement links TRBV12-5 to TRBJ1-5; possible D gene TRBD1, 6 bases. The sequence was collected from a man aged 18 to 30 in good health and CMV-seropositive. CDR3 sequence (DNA): TGTGCTAGTGGTTCTGGCCAGGGGAGAAGCAATCAGCCCCAGCATTTT. Amino acids: CASGSGQGRSNQPQHF. The full variable domain, completed using reference TRBV12-5 and TRBJ1-5, is DARVTQTPRHKVTEMGQEVTMRCQPILGHNTVFWYRQTMMQGLELLAYFRNRAPLDDSGMPKDRFSAEMPDATLATLKIQPSEPRDSAVYFCASGSGQGRSNQPQHFGDGTRLSIL.